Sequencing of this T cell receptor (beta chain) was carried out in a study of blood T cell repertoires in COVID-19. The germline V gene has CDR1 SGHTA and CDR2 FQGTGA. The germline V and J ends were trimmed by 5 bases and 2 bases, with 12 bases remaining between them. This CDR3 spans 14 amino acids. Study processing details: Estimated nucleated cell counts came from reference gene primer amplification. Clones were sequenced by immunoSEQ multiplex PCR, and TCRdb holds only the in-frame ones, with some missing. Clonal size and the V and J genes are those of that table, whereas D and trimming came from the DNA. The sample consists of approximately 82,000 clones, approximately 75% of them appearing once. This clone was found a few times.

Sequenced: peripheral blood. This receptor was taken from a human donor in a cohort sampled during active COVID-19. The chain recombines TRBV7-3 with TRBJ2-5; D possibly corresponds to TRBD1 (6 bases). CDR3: CASSPTGLQETQYF. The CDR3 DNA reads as TGTGCCAGCAGCCCTACAGGGTTACAAGAGACCCAGTACTTC.